The 13 T cell receptor beta chains in this list originate from one sample, sequenced in a study of vaccination effects on CD4 cells after COVID-19. For these TCRs, the target antigens are not known. With the ViraFEST assay, the study expanded antigen-specific CD4+ T cells using viral peptide pools, then sequenced them. After roughly eleven days in culture, the CD4+ T cells were isolated. Every participant took two doses of the BNT162b2 or mRNA-1273 vaccine. Here immunoSEQ multiplex PCR was the method, and the copy in TCRdb shows in-frame clones only, minus some. This repertoire shows some 69,000 clones, about 74% found once; its top ten account for under 2%. The sequenced sample was CD4+ T cells from PBMCs cultured with HCoV-229E spike peptides, obtained after COVID-19 vaccination. These receptors all come from a human donor who received a COVID-19 vaccine.

The genes are TRBV5-1 and TRBJ2-5; D gene unclear. The CDR3 is made up of 14 amino acids. Germline V gene sequence: CDR1 SGHRS, CDR2 YFSETQ. Trimming shortened V by 2 bases and J by 0 bases, and 8 bases separated the two germline ends. For the CDR3, the DNA is TGCGCCAGCAGCTTTAATTCGGACCAAGAGACCCAGTACTTC. This gives the protein CASSFNSDQETQYF.

This clone has more than one count but fewer than ten. This chain joins TRBV10-1 and TRBJ1-2, with a possible D match to TRBD1 (5 bases). Germline lookup yields CDR1 WNHNN and CDR2 SYGVQD (reference sequence). V lost 0 bases and J lost 6, with 11 bases in between. This CDR3 has 14 residues. CDR3 protein: CASSESRQGHGYTF. The DNA of the CDR3 is TGCGCCAGCAGTGAGTCGAGGCAGGGACATGGCTACACCTTC.

The rearrangement uses TRBV5-4 and TRBJ1-2; 9 bases match TRBD1. CDR1 SGHNT and CDR2 YYREEE come from the germline V gene (reference sequence). The CDR3 consists of 13 residues. V trimming: 5 bases; J trimming: 5 bases; junction bases outside the gene matches: 4. CDR3 region: CASSFGQGYGYTF. The CDR3 DNA reads TGTGCCAGCAGTTTCGGACAGGGGTATGGCTACACCTTC.

This chain uses TRBV11-2 with TRBJ1-1, with TRBD1 identical over 9 bases. V lost 4 bases to trimming and J lost 4 bases; unmatched junction nucleotides: 4. The CDR3 is 14 amino acids. Germline values: CDR1 SGHAT, CDR2 FQNNGV. The CDR3 coding sequence is TGTGCCAGCAGCTCAACAGGGGGCCTCACTGAAGCTTTCTTT. Its protein product is CASSSTGGLTEAFF.

V usage is TRBV5-1 and J usage is TRBJ2-3, with 10 bases that match TRBD2. J lost 0 bases, V lost 2 bases, and 3 bases had no gene match. This CDR3 is built from 16 residues. CDR1 is SGHRS, CDR2 YFSETQ, per germline. CDR3 bases: TGCGCCAGCAGCTTTGCTAGCGGGGGAAGCACAGATACGCAGTATTTT. Translating gives CASSFASGGSTDTQYF.

Here the CDR3 DNA reads TGCGCCAGCAGCCAACCCCCCGAATTGAGCGGAATCCACACAGATACGCAGTATTTT. This translates into CASSQPPELSGIHTDTQYF. The rearrangement uses TRBV4-1 and TRBJ2-3, with D maybe TRBD2 (5 bases). Germline V gene data show CDR1 as MGHRA and CDR2 as YSYEKL. Trimming took off 2 bases at V and 2 bases at J, with 23 bases between the two ends. The CDR3 covers 19 residues.

The chain joins TRBV12-3 or TRBV12-4 to TRBJ2-7; D might be TRBD1 or TRBD2, each matching 5 bases. This CDR3 is built from 8 residues. The ends were cut back, 11 bases at V and 6 bases at J, with 5 bases in the middle. DNA of the CDR3: TGTGCCGGGGGCGAGCAGTACGTC. It translates to CAGGEQYV.

V usage is TRBV18 and J usage is TRBJ1-4; tentative D call: TRBD1 (6 bases). Germline values: CDR1 KGHSH, CDR2 LQKENI. Trimming removed 4 bases at V and 8 bases at J, with 20 bases between. This CDR3 is built from 16 residues. CDR3 DNA sequence: TGTGCCAGCTCACAACTCTCACAGGGAGGAGGGGAAAAACTGTTTTTT. This sequence encodes CASSQLSQGGGEKLFF.

This clone was seen a handful of times. The chain links TRBV19 to TRBJ1-1; D remains ambiguous. The CDR3 is 13 amino acids. Germline CDR1 LNHDA, CDR2 SQIVND (reference sequence). The V and J ends lost 3 bases and 1 base respectively, with 6 bases between them. The CDR3 DNA is TGTGCCAGTAGTATCCGGCCGAACACTGAAGCTTTCTTT. It translates to CASSIRPNTEAFF.

The chain links TRBV18 to TRBJ2-5; D gene ambiguous. Germline V CDR1 and CDR2: KGHSH, LQKENI. With 2 bases removed from V and 0 bases from J, the gap between germline ends came to 10 bases. This CDR3 is 15 amino acids long. The CDR3 region has the DNA TGTGCCAGCTCACCAGGGTTCGAGTACCAAGAGACCCAGTACTTC. Amino acids: CASSPGFEYQETQYF.

J is TRBJ2-7 and V is TRBV5-5; D gene ambiguous. The V end was cut by 1 base, the J end by 4 bases, with 15 bases between. Germline V lookup: CDR1 SGHKS, CDR2 YYEKEE (reference sequence). The CDR3 is made up of 15 amino acids. CDR3 region: CASSLKDGDQYEQYV. In DNA, the CDR3 is TGTGCCAGCAGCTTGAAGGACGGTGACCAATACGAGCAGTACGTC.

This chain connects TRBV5-1 to TRBJ2-1; D remains ambiguous. Germline V gene data show CDR1 as SGHRS and CDR2 as YFSETQ. This CDR3 is built from 14 residues. V was clipped by 4 bases and J by 6 bases, with 14 bases between them. CDR3 region: CASSPSALVNEQFF. Here the CDR3 DNA reads TGCGCCAGCAGCCCATCCGCATTAGTCAATGAGCAGTTCTTC.

The chain uses TRBV6-5 and TRBJ2-6; D perhaps matches TRBD1 (5 bases). CDR3 length: 15 amino acids. Trimming left V 8 bases short and J 1 base short, with 12 bases between. CDR1 and CDR2 (germline): MNHEY, SVGAGI. CDR3 coding DNA: TGTGCCAGCTCCCTCCGACAGTCTGGGGCCAACGTCCTGACTTTC. It specifies CASSLRQSGANVLTF.